The 20 T cell receptor beta chains in this list originate from one sample, sequenced in a study of T cell responses to AZD1222 COVID-19 vaccine. Assay: immunoSEQ multiplex PCR; the TCRdb copy retains only in-frame clones and omits some. Of about 120,000 clones in the sample, approximately 90% were seen once. The sequenced sample was peripheral blood, obtained 28 days after the second AZD1222 dose. The receptors derive from an adult who received the AZD1222 COVID-19 vaccine.

V and J are TRBV6-4 and TRBJ2-3, with 11 positions matching TRBD1. The CDR3 has 15 residues. Unmatched junction bases numbered 3, after V lost 3 bases and J lost 4 bases. The germline gives CDR1 MRHNA, CDR2 SNTAGT. CDR3 loop: CASSERTGGADTQYF. CDR3 coding DNA: TGTGCCAGCAGTGAAAGGACAGGGGGCGCAGATACGCAGTATTTT.

The CDR3 sequence: CASSRDGSGNTIYF. CDR3 DNA sequence: TGCGCCAGCAGCCGGGACGGCTCTGGAAACACCATATATTTT. The chain combines TRBV5-1 with TRBJ1-3; perhaps TRBD1 as D (5 bases). Germline CDR1 reads SGHRS; CDR2 reads YFSETQ. This CDR3 contains 14 residues. Trimming pared 4 bases from V and 0 bases from J, leaving 8 bases between.

This rearrangement joins TRBV15 to TRBJ2-3; TRBD1 might be the D (5 bases). The V gene lost 3 bases and the J gene lost 4 bases, with 17 bases spanning the gap. CDR1 is LNHNV and CDR2 is YYDKDF in the germline V gene (reference sequence). CDR3 size: 16 residues. In DNA form, the CDR3 reads TGTGCCACCAGCAGGGATAACGCGCAGGGCCCAGATACGCAGTATTTT. Residues: CATSRDNAQGPDTQYF.

This rearrangement joins TRBV7-3 to TRBJ1-1; 7 bases are shared with TRBD1. The CDR3 has 15 residues. V was pared by 5 bases and J by 5 bases, with 11 bases of the junction left unmatched. The germline gives CDR1 SGHTA, CDR2 FQGTGA. CDR3 protein: CASSLLPTGLTEAFF. The CDR3 DNA is TGTGCCAGCAGCCTACTACCGACAGGGCTTACTGAAGCTTTCTTT.

This chain joins TRBV19 and TRBJ1-6, with D possibly matching TRBD1 (5 bases). Looked up from germline, CDR1 is LNHDA and CDR2 is SQIVND (reference sequence). This CDR3 region has 13 residues. V was clipped by 5 bases and J by 9 bases, with 11 bases between them. CDR3 DNA sequence: TGTGCCAGTAGTTCAGGGTCGGGTTCACCCCTCCACTTT. Its protein is CASSSGSGSPLHF.

This chain joins TRBV28 and TRBJ1-1; no clear D gene. From germline, CDR1 is MDHEN and CDR2 SYDVKM. The length of the CDR3 is 11 residues. Deletions cut 3 bases from V and 8 bases from J, with 7 bases between. CDR3 sequence: CASSFYPEAFF. DNA of the CDR3: TGTGCCAGCAGTTTCTATCCCGAAGCTTTCTTT. The whole variable domain, remainder taken from reference TRBV28 and TRBJ1-1, is DVKVTQSSRYLVKRTGEKVFLECVQDMDHENMFWYRQDPGLGLRLIYFSYDVKMKEKGDIPEGYSVSREKKERFSLILESASTNQTSMYLCASSFYPEAFFGQGTRLTVV.

The V gene is TRBV7-9, the J gene TRBJ2-3; TRBD2 matches 14 bases. Trimming removed 3 bases from V and 6 bases from J; junction bases left unmatched: 5. CDR3 length: 16 amino acids. CDR1 and CDR2 (germline): SEHNR, FQNEAQ (reference sequence). The CDR3 reads CASSLTSGGAGDTQYF. The CDR3 nucleotides read TGTGCCAGCAGCTTGACTAGCGGGGGGGCAGGTGATACGCAGTATTTT.

A single count supports this clone. CDR3 DNA sequence: TGTGCCAGCAGCCGGGGAACAGGGACTTACTACAATGAGCAGTTCTTC. Amino acid sequence: CASSRGTGTYYNEQFF. This chain joins TRBV14 and TRBJ2-1; D is perhaps TRBD1 or TRBD2 (6 bases each). The germline CDR1 and CDR2 sequences are SGHDN and FVKESK. Trimming removed 4 bases from V and 3 bases from J, with 16 bases in between. The CDR3 loop spans 16 amino acids.

This chain links TRBV7-9 with TRBJ1-5; D is unclear. The germline V gene has CDR1 SEHNR and CDR2 FQNEAQ (reference sequence). The CDR3 extends over 13 amino acids. Trimming removed 7 bases from V and 7 bases from J, with 14 bases in between. The CDR3 nucleotides are TGTGCCAGCACCCCCGGCGAGGGCCAGCCCCAGCATTTT. Translating gives CASTPGEGQPQHF.

This clone was seen just once. Distinct nucleotide sequences in the sample also encode this CDR3. The rearrangement links TRBV6-2 or TRBV6-3 to TRBJ1-6, with 10 bases lining up with TRBD1. This CDR3 has 14 residues. The germline gives CDR1 MNHEY, CDR2 SVGEGT. J lost 5 bases, V lost 5 bases, and 0 bases had no gene match. CDR3 amino acids: CASSDRGHNSPLHF. The CDR3 bases are TGTGCCAGCAGTGACAGGGGGCATAATTCACCCCTCCACTTT.

The chain couples TRBV9 to TRBJ2-4, with unresolved D. The germline CDR1 and CDR2 sequences are SGDLS and YYNGEE. The CDR3 is 12 residues long. V gave up 3 bases and J gave up 9 bases, with 10 bases separating them. The CDR3 DNA follows: TGTGCCAGCAGCGCGGATCGCCGCATTCAGTACTTC. Its translation is CASSADRRIQYF. The complete variable domain, with remaining parts taken from reference TRBV9 and TRBJ2-4, reads DSGVTQTPKHLITATGQRVTLRCSPRSGDLSVYWYQQSLDQGLQFLIQYYNGEERAKGNILERFSAQQFPDLHSELNLSSLELGDSALYFCASSADRRIQYFGAGTRLSVL.

The chain couples TRBV24-1 to TRBJ1-2; 7 nucleotides agree with TRBD1. The CDR3 has 20 amino acids. V was clipped by 0 bases and J by 5 bases; unmatched bases: 20. CDR1 and CDR2 (germline): KGHDR, SFDVKD. This CDR3 reads CATSDLGAKEYRGMPYGYTF. The CDR3 region has the DNA TGTGCCACCAGTGATTTGGGCGCGAAAGAATACAGGGGAATGCCTTATGGCTACACCTTC.

The CDR3: CASRVGSYNSPLHF. CDR3 DNA: TGCGCCAGCAGGGTTGGGTCCTATAATTCACCCCTCCACTTT. The rearrangement uses TRBV10-2 and TRBJ1-6, with D unresolved. Per the germline V gene, CDR1 is WSHSY and CDR2 is SAAADI. This CDR3 spans 14 amino acids. V shed 6 bases and J shed 1 base, with 7 bases lying between them.

V gene TRBV12-5 combines with J gene TRBJ2-3; D could derive from TRBD1 or TRBD2 (5 bases each). The germline CDR1 and CDR2 sequences are LGHNT and FRNRAP. The CDR3 totals 16 residues. The V end lost 0 bases, the J end lost 6 bases, and 16 bases lay between the germline ends. The CDR3 loop reads CASGLVNRQGVDTQYF. The CDR3 nucleotides read TGTGCTAGTGGTTTGGTCAATAGGCAGGGAGTCGATACGCAGTATTTT.

This clone was seen more than once but under ten times. The chain is built from TRBV7-6 and TRBJ1-2; D unclear. Germline assignment: CDR1 SGHVS and CDR2 FNYEAQ. Trimming pared 1 base from V and 2 bases from J, leaving 11 bases between. This CDR3 spans 15 amino acids. CDR3 DNA sequence: TGTGCCAGCAGCTTAGGCGTTAGCACAAACTATGGCTACACCTTC. Protein product: CASSLGVSTNYGYTF. Full variable domain (remainder filled in from reference TRBV7-6 and TRBJ1-2): GAGVSQSPRYKVTKRGQDVALRCDPISGHVSLYWYRQALGQGPEFLTYFNYEAQQDKSGLPNDRFSAERPEGSISTLTIQRTEQRDSAMYRCASSLGVSTNYGYTFGSGTRLTVV.

The CDR3 DNA follows: TGTGCCAGCAGGACGGACGGGGCCACAGATACGCAGTATTTT. Amino acids: CASRTDGATDTQYF. This sequence joins TRBV6-6 and TRBJ2-3, with D possibly called TRBD1 or TRBD2 (5 bases each). The CDR3 extends over 14 amino acids. Germline CDR1 is MNHNY and CDR2 is SVGAGI (reference sequence). Trimming cost V 6 bases and J 2 bases, with 12 bases left between them.

This clone appeared a single time. The gene calls are TRBV15 and TRBJ2-7, with 9 nucleotides matching TRBD2. This CDR3 region has 16 residues. Germline values: CDR1 LNHNV, CDR2 YYDKDF (reference sequence). J gave up 1 base and V 0 bases, and 4 bases lay outside the gene matches. The CDR3 nucleotides are TGTGCCACCAGCAGAGATTGGCTAGCGGGGTCCTACGAGCAGTACTTC. Protein sequence: CATSRDWLAGSYEQYF.

The rearrangement joins TRBV5-5 to TRBJ2-1; D unclear. From germline, CDR1 is SGHKS and CDR2 YYEKEE (reference sequence). V lost 0 bases and J lost 6, with 10 bases in between. The CDR3 runs 14 residues. The CDR3 DNA is TGTGCCAGCAGCTTGGCCTCTAAACCCAATGAGCAGTTCTTC. It codes for CASSLASKPNEQFF.

The chain has TRBV27 and TRBJ2-7, with TRBD1 matching over 8 bases. The junction had 7 bases not matched to a gene; V was cut back by 7 bases and J by 2 bases. Germline loops: CDR1 MNHEY, CDR2 SMNVEV (reference sequence). The CDR3 consists of 14 residues. DNA for the CDR3: TGTGCCAGCAACCCGGGACAGGTACCCTACGAGCAGTACTTC. It codes for CASNPGQVPYEQYF.

This chain links TRBV3-1 (or the pseudogene TRBV3-2) with TRBJ2-2, with 7 positions matching TRBD1. Germline V lookup: CDR1 LGHDT, CDR2 YNNKEL (reference sequence). This CDR3 comprises 15 residues. With V trimmed by 4 bases and J by 4 bases, 6 bases remained unmatched. CDR3 in amino acids: CASSLGQLTTGELFF. CDR3 in DNA: TGTGCCAGCAGCCTGGGACAGCTTACCACCGGGGAGCTGTTTTTT.